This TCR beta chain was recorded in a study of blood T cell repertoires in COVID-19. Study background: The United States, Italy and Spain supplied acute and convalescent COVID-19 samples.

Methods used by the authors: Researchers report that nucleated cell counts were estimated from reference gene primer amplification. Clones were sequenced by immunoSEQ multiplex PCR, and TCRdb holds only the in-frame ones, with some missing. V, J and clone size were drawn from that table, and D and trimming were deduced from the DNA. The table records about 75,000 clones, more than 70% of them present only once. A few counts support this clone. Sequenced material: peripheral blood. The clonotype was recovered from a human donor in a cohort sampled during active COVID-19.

CDR3 DNA sequence: TGTGCCAGCAGCTTATCCCGGGGGGTGAACACTGAAGCTTTCTTT. It yields the protein CASSLSRGVNTEAFF. The J gene is TRBJ1-1, the V gene TRBV11-2, with a tentative D call TRBD1 (5 bases). Trimming stripped 2 bases from V and 0 bases from J, with 10 bases between. This CDR3 has 15 residues. Per the germline V gene, CDR1 is SGHAT and CDR2 is FQNNGV.